A selection of T cell receptor beta chains follows, all from one sample in a study of T-cell reconstitution after alpha-beta-depleted transplantation in children. From the PCR reads, TCRdb called clonotypes with MiXCR, one entry per CDR3 protein. The sample lists fewer than 250,000 distinct CDR3 sequences, 6.5% to 10% occurring once. This material consisted of PBMCs, mostly from graft donor cells, taken 180 days after TCRalphabeta/CD19-depleted stem cell transplant. Source of these receptors: a male patient under 18 who had a stem cell transplant for acute lymphoblastic leukemia, so the T cells may come from the graft donor. Both conserved end residues are trimmed from each CDR3. Fields, in order: clone size, V gene, CDR3 protein. Size values are once, few and many counts, or a class for expanded clones, and some rows have none.

many TRBV6-1 ASSTWTGHYEQY
- TRBV15 ATSRAQGGPYEQY
many TRBV28 ASSTGTGDNSPLH
many TRBV6-1 ASSEYGGINTEAF
many TRBV20-1 SAGPLAGDTDTQY
many TRBV9 ASSVGGTGEKLF
many TRBV9 ASSVAFGTDTQY
many TRBV20-1 SADGSYNEQF
many TRBV4-1 ASSQDRGLRSANEQF
once TRBV3-1 ASSGPQWYEQY
many TRBV11-2 ASSSTHSGAGRYEQY
many TRBV18 ASSPNGPSNQPQH
few TRBV20-1 SARDEVSQVYNEQF
many TRBV5-6 ASSYNRDLNEKLF
few TRBV3-1 ASSQAGVGYNEQF
many TRBV18 ASSPRQGSNEQY
many TRBV10-3 AISATGWNSPLH
many TRBV4-1 ASSQVYLARLDTQY
many TRBV20-1 SARFAGDPSWVFSPLH
many TRBV23-1 AREKGSYPNTGELF
many TRBV18 ASSPPNGRGYT
many TRBV28 ASSTSYGYT
many TRBV7-9 ASSSTSSGPNQPQH
many TRBV11-1 ASSLMASGRGSTDTQY
many TRBV6-1 ASIRGPGYEQY
many TRBV28 ASSFLPYEQY
many TRBV27 ASSVGPFSYEQY
many TRBV9 ASSVGTSATDTQY
many TRBV28 ASSQGDGTNYEQY
many TRBV7-6 ASSLGTGVGTQY
many TRBV12-3/TRBV12-4 ASGPRGIGNIQY
many TRBV5-1 ASSLAGDRGSPLH
many TRBV5-6 ASSSGQITQY
many TRBV5-1 ASSMGQRDYEQY
many TRBV11-2 ASSSLPFPGLVAGELF
many TRBV5-1 ASSLVQNTGELF
many TRBV7-9 ASSLQGAPGELF
- TRBV6-2/TRBV6-3 ASSYGMGVRTGELF
many TRBV5-1 ASTPGYSQPIYEQY
many TRBV29-1 SVAWGPLAGEYNEQF
many TRBV9 ASSRTPNTEAF
few TRBV3-1 ASVNYGYT
many TRBV4-3 ASSQDRWARGLHGYT